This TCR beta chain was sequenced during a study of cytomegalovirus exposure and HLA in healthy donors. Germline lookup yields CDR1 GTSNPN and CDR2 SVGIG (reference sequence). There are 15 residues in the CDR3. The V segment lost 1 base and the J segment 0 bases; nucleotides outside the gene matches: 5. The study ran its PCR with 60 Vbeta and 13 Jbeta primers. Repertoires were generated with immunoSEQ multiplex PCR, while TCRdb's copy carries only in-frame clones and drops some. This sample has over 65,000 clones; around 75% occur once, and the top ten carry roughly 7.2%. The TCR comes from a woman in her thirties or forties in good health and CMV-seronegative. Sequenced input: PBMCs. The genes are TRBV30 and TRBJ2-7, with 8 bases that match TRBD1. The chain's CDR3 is CAWSGDRGLSYEQYF. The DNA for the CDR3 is TGTGCCTGGAGTGGTGACAGGGGTCTCTCCTACGAGCAGTACTTC.